This T cell receptor beta chain stems from a study of PD-1 blockade in classical Hodgkin lymphoma. Points from the study as a whole: Differences between repertoires have undefined causes, possibly disease activity or prior therapy.

About this clone: Its specificity is not known.

Time point: cycle 4 day 1 (C4D1), after more than 5 weeks of nivolumab. Every one of the patients relapsed after autologous stem cell transplantation (brentuximab vedotin exposure was variable). Libraries were prepared by immunoSEQ multiplex PCR; TCRdb keeps only in-frame clonotypes and omits some of them. The profile shows around 92,000 clones, 65% to 85% of them singletons. The CDR3 runs 17 residues. Germline values: CDR1 MDHEN, CDR2 SYDVKM. The junction had 9 bases not matched to a gene; V was cut back by 2 bases and J by 3 bases. This sequence joins TRBV28 and TRBJ1-4; 7 bases match TRBD1. This specimen was peripheral blood mononuclear cells (PBMCs), taken before the fourth cycle of nivolumab. The TCR sequence derives from a human donor with classical Hodgkin lymphoma. Here the CDR3 DNA reads TGTGCCAGCAGTTTACAGTCCCCAGGGGGTCCTAATGAAAAACTGTTTTTT. Its translation: CASSLQSPGGPNEKLFF.